These 8 T cell receptor beta chains share one sample of origin, sequenced in a study of T cells after yellow fever vaccination. TCRdb re-analysed the 5' RACE reads in MiXCR, keeping a single row per CDR3 protein. Of just under 600,000 distinct CDR3 sequences listed, approximately 15% are singletons. Specimen: PBMCs, collected on the day of the yellow fever booster vaccination. These receptor sequences come from a man aged 25-45 years who received the YFV17D yellow fever vaccine.

The CDR3 region has the DNA TGCGCCAGCAGCCTCCCGGGACGAGGGATCGGCTACACCTTC. This translates into CASSLPGRGIGYTF. The chain uses TRBV5-1 and TRBJ1-2; D may be TRBD1 (5 bases). Germline V lookup: CDR1 SGHRS, CDR2 YFSETQ. V gave up 4 bases and J gave up 8 bases, with 18 bases separating them. CDR3 length: 14 residues.

A few counts support this clonotype. V usage is TRBV4-3 and J usage is TRBJ1-1; 7 bases are a match to TRBD1. Germline V gene data show CDR1 as LGHNA and CDR2 as YSLEER. The trim removed 3 bases at V and 7 bases at J, leaving 8 bases unmatched. This CDR3 region has 14 residues. Here the CDR3 reads CASSQVDRANEAFF. The CDR3 DNA reads TGCGCCAGCAGCCAGGTCGACAGGGCAAATGAAGCTTTCTTT.

V is TRBV29-1 and J is TRBJ2-1; TRBD2 matches at 7 bases. CDR1 is SQVTM and CDR2 is ANQGSEA in the germline V gene. The V gene end was trimmed by 0 bases and the J gene end by 4 bases; junction bases not matched to a gene: 9. The CDR3 is 16 residues long. CDR3 coding DNA: TGCAGCGTTGAAGATCCCCTAGCGGAACGTTACAATGAGCAGTTCTTC. Translating gives CSVEDPLAERYNEQFF.

This clonotype was seen a few times. The V gene is TRBV15, the J gene TRBJ2-3; 7 bases line up with TRBD1. V lost 0 bases to trimming and J lost 14 bases; unmatched junction nucleotides: 11. CDR3 length: 14 amino acids. Germline V gives CDR1 LNHNV, CDR2 YYDKDF (reference sequence). CDR3 sequence (DNA): TGTGCCACCAGCAGAGATGGGGATCCGGGACAGATGTATTTT. Translating gives CATSRDGDPGQMYF.

V and J are TRBV20-1 and TRBJ2-3; the D is unclear. Germline assignment: CDR1 DFQATT and CDR2 SNEGSKA (reference sequence). CDR3 length: 12 residues. V was clipped by 5 bases and J by 2 bases, with 8 bases between them. The CDR3 spells CSAESYTDTQYF. The CDR3 nucleotides read TGCAGTGCTGAATCGTACACAGATACGCAGTATTTT.

The V gene is TRBV20-1, the J gene TRBJ2-3; 7 bases fit TRBD2. The CDR3 contains 14 residues. J lost 3 bases, V lost 3 bases, and 6 bases had no gene match. Germline V gene lookup returns CDR1 DFQATT and CDR2 SNEGSKA (reference sequence). The CDR3 reads CSASSGRVTDTQYF. The CDR3 DNA reads TGCAGTGCTAGTAGCGGGCGGGTAACAGATACGCAGTATTTT.

The V call is TRBV6-2 or TRBV6-3, the J call TRBJ1-1, with no clear D. Between the trimmed V and J ends, which lost 6 bases and 1 base, there was a span of 18 bases. This CDR3 contains 16 residues. Germline CDR1 reads MNHEY; CDR2 reads SVGEGT. The CDR3: CASSPRLRRANTEAFF. The CDR3 nucleotides read TGTGCCAGCAGCCCTCGACTTAGACGAGCGAACACTGAAGCTTTCTTT.

This clonotype was seen only a few times. The V call is TRBV20-1, the J call TRBJ2-7, with D perhaps matching TRBD1 (7 bases). This CDR3 has 14 residues. The V gene lost 3 bases and the J gene lost 6 bases, with 18 bases spanning the gap. Germline V gives CDR1 DFQATT, CDR2 SNEGSKA (reference sequence). This CDR3 is CSASPGGGGVEQYF. Written as DNA, the CDR3 is TGCAGTGCTAGTCCAGGGGGAGGAGGGGTCGAGCAGTACTTC.